The sequence of this T cell receptor (beta chain) was determined in a study of blood T cell repertoires in COVID-19. Study summary: Collection of acute and convalescent COVID-19 samples took place in the United States, Italy and Spain. PBMCs, B-cell-depleted T cells, or T cells were the source of the cDNA or gDNA that made up the material.

Per germline, CDR1 KGHSH and CDR2 LQKENI. The CDR3 covers 14 residues. Between the trimmed V and J ends, which lost 3 bases and 3 bases, there was a span of 12 bases. In the authors' methods: Amplification of reference gene primers was used by the study to estimate nucleated cell counts. Repertoires were generated with immunoSEQ multiplex PCR, while TCRdb's copy carries only in-frame clones and drops some. V and J calls and clone size are those listed in that table; D and trimming were worked out from the DNA. The table records about 60,000 clones, approximately 80% of them present only once. The chain carries TRBV18 and TRBJ2-7; possibly TRBD1 for D (6 bases). This TCR was recovered from a human donor in a cohort sampled during active COVID-19. Sequenced sample: peripheral blood. As DNA, the CDR3 is TGTGCCAGCTCACCGGCCAGGGGCTACTACGAGCAGTACTTC. Protein sequence: CASSPARGYYEQYF. Together with reference TRBV18 and TRBJ2-7, the CDR3 gives the full variable domain: NAGVMQNPRHLVRRRGQEARLRCSPMKGHSHVYWYRQLPEEGLKFMVYLQKENIIDESGMPKERFSAEFPKEGPSILRIQQVVRGDSAAYFCASSPARGYYEQYFGPGTRLTVT.